A selection of T cell receptor beta chains follows, all from one sample in a study of blood T cell repertoires in COVID-19. Generated by immunoSEQ multiplex PCR, the TCRdb table keeps only in-frame clones and is missing some. The data show over 200,000 clones, 84% seen once. The sample consisted of PBMCs or T cells enriched from blood (not recorded which). Receptors originate from a man aged 55 to 70 who had recovered from COVID-19. Both conserved end residues are trimmed from each CDR3. The D gene is left open where the match is weak. Some rows mark clone size as missing; the rest say once, few, many or name a class of expanded clone.

abundance	len	d_gene	v_gene	j_gene	CDR3aa
.	11	.	TRBV12-3/TRBV12-4	TRBJ1-2	ASSLGAYYGYT
.	8	.	TRBV2	TRBJ1-2	ASGGGGYT
once	11	.	TRBV18	TRBJ1-1	ASSASHNTEAF
.	10	.	TRBV12-5	TRBJ1-3	ATGGPGNTIY
.	11	.	TRBV19	TRBJ2-2	ASSTGWSGELF
.	9	.	TRBV6-5	TRBJ1-2	ASSHLGGYT
.	10	.	TRBV7-9	TRBJ1-2	ASSLQGYGYT
.	13	TRBD1	TRBV5-8	TRBJ1-4	ASSFRDSTNEKLF
.	9	.	TRBV12-5	TRBJ2-3	ASGLAGTQY
.	15	TRBD2	TRBV5-8	TRBJ2-7	ASSLALAGGLSYEQY
.	11	.	TRBV19	TRBJ1-4	ASSNTENEKLF
.	13	TRBD1	TRBV10-3	TRBJ2-2	AIRPGQQHTGELF
.	15	TRBD1	TRBV5-1	TRBJ2-4	ASSRGQGTGAKNIQY
.	14	TRBD2	TRBV3-1/TRBV3-2	TRBJ2-7	ASSQEYSGGSYEQY
once	13	.	TRBV10-2	TRBJ1-3	ASRPDSSSGNTIY
.	12	TRBD1	TRBV11-3	TRBJ1-4	ASSSDRGNEKLF
.	12	.	TRBV10-3	TRBJ1-1	AISESAGETEAF
.	12	.	TRBV5-1	TRBJ1-6	ASRPDRNNSPLH
.	13	.	TRBV5-6	TRBJ2-3	ASSRGSWGTDTQY
.	13	.	TRBV6-5	TRBJ2-1	ASSSRQEINHEQF
.	12	.	TRBV11-2	TRBJ1-1	ASSLAQGATEAF
.	12	TRBD2	TRBV7-2	TRBJ2-1	ASNQGRGVDEQF
.	10	.	TRBV29-1	TRBJ1-3	SVFTGGDTIY
.	12	.	TRBV5-6	TRBJ2-5	ASSSGHTQETQY
.	15	TRBD1	TRBV6-1	TRBJ1-5	ASSEAAGGWSNQPQH
.	12	.	TRBV7-2	TRBJ1-5	ASSLVSSNQPQH
.	12	.	TRBV13	TRBJ1-1	ASSLRPVNTEAF
.	12	TRBD2	TRBV7-6	TRBJ2-5	ASSPRGTKETQY
.	12	.	TRBV7-2	TRBJ1-5	ASSLQQGNQPQH
.	12	TRBD1	TRBV6-5	TRBJ2-3	ASGRGLYTDTQY
.	10	TRBD1	TRBV6-5	TRBJ1-2	ASSSRQGGYT
.	11	.	TRBV7-2	TRBJ1-6	ASRSDPNSPLH
once	12	TRBD1	TRBV19	TRBJ2-1	ASSIGTGGFEQF
.	14	TRBD1	TRBV6-2/TRBV6-3	TRBJ2-7	ASSHSGTGGQDEQY
.	15	TRBD1	TRBV2	TRBJ2-5	ASDVAVPKDREETQY
.	13	TRBD1	TRBV30	TRBJ1-5	AWSAKGQGDQPQH
.	9	.	TRBV5-5	TRBJ2-7	ASSLAYEQY
once	13	.	TRBV3-1/TRBV3-2	TRBJ1-1	ASSQNRVSNTEAF
.	12	TRBD1	TRBV6-5	TRBJ1-1	ASSFTLQGSEAF
.	11	TRBD2	TRBV6-5	TRBJ2-5	ASKRGDRGTQY
.	12	.	TRBV10-3	TRBJ1-1	AISESGGNTEAF
few	14	.	TRBV24-1	TRBJ2-3	ATSDLQRGIADTQY
.	12	.	TRBV7-2	TRBJ1-1	ASSFSSLNTEAF
.	13	TRBD2	TRBV6-5	TRBJ2-7	ASYPGGGNFREQY
.	12	TRBD1	TRBV3-1/TRBV3-2	TRBJ1-5	ASSSQGANQPQH